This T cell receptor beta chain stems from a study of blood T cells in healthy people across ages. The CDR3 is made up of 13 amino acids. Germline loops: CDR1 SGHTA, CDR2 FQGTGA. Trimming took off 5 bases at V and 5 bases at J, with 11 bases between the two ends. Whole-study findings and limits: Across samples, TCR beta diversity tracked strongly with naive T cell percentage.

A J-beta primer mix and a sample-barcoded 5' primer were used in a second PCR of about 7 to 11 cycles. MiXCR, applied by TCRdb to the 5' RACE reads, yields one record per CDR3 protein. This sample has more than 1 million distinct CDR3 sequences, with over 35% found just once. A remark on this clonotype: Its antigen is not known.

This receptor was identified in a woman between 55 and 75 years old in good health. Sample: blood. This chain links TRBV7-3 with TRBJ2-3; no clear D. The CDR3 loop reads CASSPFDRDTQYF. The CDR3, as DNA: TGTGCCAGCAGCCCATTTGACCGAGATACGCAGTATTTT.